The rows below give T cell receptor beta chains drawn from one sample of a study of PD-1 blockade in classical Hodgkin lymphoma. The method was immunoSEQ multiplex PCR; TCRdb's version includes in-frame clones alone and lacks a portion of them. The table has 25,000 to 30,000 clones, around 88% seen once. This specimen was CD8+ T cells from blood, taken at baseline. These receptor sequences come from a human donor with classical Hodgkin lymphoma. Both conserved end residues are part of each CDR3. The D gene is left open where the match is weak. Clone size is given for some rows only: seen once, a few or many times, or a class if the clone is expanded.

CDR3 DNA: TGTGCCATCAGTGAGTCGGGGCTAGCGGTGGCCACTTACACAGATACGCAGTATTTT
CDR3 protein: CAISESGLAVATYTDTQYF
D gene: TRBD2
clone size: .
J gene: TRBJ2-3
V gene: TRBV10-3
CDR3 length: 19

CDR3 DNA: TGTGCCAGCAGCTTGCTAGCGGGAGCACCAGATACGCAGTATTTT
CDR3 protein: CASSLLAGAPDTQYF
D gene: TRBD2
clone size: .
J gene: TRBJ2-3
V gene: TRBV5-5
CDR3 length: 15

CDR3 DNA: TGTGCCAGCAGCCAATCGGTGCTTGACGGGGGGACCAACAATGAGCAGTTCTTC
CDR3 protein: CASSQSVLDGGTNNEQFF
D gene: TRBD2
clone size: .
J gene: TRBJ2-1
V gene: TRBV4-2
CDR3 length: 18

CDR3 DNA: TGTGCCAGCCAGCCAAGGGGGGGCCTTTGGGGCTACACCTTC
CDR3 protein: CASQPRGGLWGYTF
D gene: .
clone size: few
J gene: TRBJ1-2
V gene: TRBV27
CDR3 length: 14

CDR3 DNA: TGTGCCAGCAGCGTAGTGACACATGGAAACACCATATATTTT
CDR3 protein: CASSVVTHGNTIYF
D gene: .
clone size: .
J gene: TRBJ1-3
V gene: TRBV9
CDR3 length: 14

CDR3 DNA: TGTGCCAGCAGCCAGGTGGGCTACGAGCAGTACTTC
CDR3 protein: CASSQVGYEQYF
D gene: .
clone size: .
J gene: TRBJ2-7
V gene: TRBV5-4
CDR3 length: 12

CDR3 DNA: TGTGCCAGCAGCTTGGTAGAGGGGGCAACGGGCTACACCTTC
CDR3 protein: CASSLVEGATGYTF
D gene: TRBD1
clone size: once
J gene: TRBJ1-2
V gene: TRBV27
CDR3 length: 14

CDR3 DNA: TGTGCCAGCAGCGTAGATAGGGGCGAGCAGTACTTC
CDR3 protein: CASSVDRGEQYF
D gene: .
clone size: once
J gene: TRBJ2-7
V gene: TRBV9
CDR3 length: 12

CDR3 DNA: TGTGCCAGCAGCCCAAGCCCCACTAGCGGGAGTCGATTCAATGAGCAGTTCTTC
CDR3 protein: CASSPSPTSGSRFNEQFF
D gene: TRBD2
clone size: .
J gene: TRBJ2-1
V gene: TRBV7-2
CDR3 length: 18

CDR3 DNA: TGTGCCAGTAGTATCGACAGGGGGTCCTACAATGAGCAGTTCTTC
CDR3 protein: CASSIDRGSYNEQFF
D gene: TRBD1
clone size: .
J gene: TRBJ2-1
V gene: TRBV19
CDR3 length: 15

CDR3 DNA: TGCAGCGCCTTATACAATGAGCAGTTCTTC
CDR3 protein: CSALYNEQFF
D gene: .
clone size: .
J gene: TRBJ2-1
V gene: TRBV29-1
CDR3 length: 10

CDR3 DNA: TGTGCCAGCAGTTCACTGGGCACAGATACGCAGTATTTT
CDR3 protein: CASSSLGTDTQYF
D gene: .
clone size: .
J gene: TRBJ2-3
V gene: TRBV27
CDR3 length: 13

CDR3 DNA: TGCGCCAGCAGCCAAGAGCGGGATAGGAGTTCCTACGAGCAGTACTTC
CDR3 protein: CASSQERDRSSYEQYF
D gene: .
clone size: .
J gene: TRBJ2-7
V gene: TRBV4-1
CDR3 length: 16

CDR3 DNA: TGCGCCAGCAGCCAAGGGGGATTCGGGAGGACAGATACGCAGTATTTT
CDR3 protein: CASSQGGFGRTDTQYF
D gene: TRBD2
clone size: .
J gene: TRBJ2-3
V gene: TRBV4-1
CDR3 length: 16

CDR3 DNA: TGTGCCAGCAGTTTAGTGCAGCTAGCGGACCAAGAGACCCAGTACTTC
CDR3 protein: CASSLVQLADQETQYF
D gene: TRBD2
clone size: .
J gene: TRBJ2-5
V gene: TRBV28
CDR3 length: 16

CDR3 DNA: TGCGCCAGCAGCCAAGAGTACAGCAATCAGCCCCAGCATTTT
CDR3 protein: CASSQEYSNQPQHF
D gene: .
clone size: .
J gene: TRBJ1-5
V gene: TRBV4-1
CDR3 length: 14

CDR3 DNA: TGTGCCAGCAGAGCGCCGACGAGTACCGGGGAGCTGTTTTTT
CDR3 protein: CASRAPTSTGELFF
D gene: .
clone size: .
J gene: TRBJ2-2
V gene: TRBV9
CDR3 length: 14

CDR3 DNA: TGTGCCAGCAGCCCCCCGGGACGGCGGGATGAAAAACTGTTTTTT
CDR3 protein: CASSPPGRRDEKLFF
D gene: .
clone size: .
J gene: TRBJ1-4
V gene: TRBV7-2
CDR3 length: 15

CDR3 DNA: TGTGCCAGCAGCTTGCTCTATAACAGGGGGAAATTTGGCTACACCTTC
CDR3 protein: CASSLLYNRGKFGYTF
D gene: TRBD1
clone size: .
J gene: TRBJ1-2
V gene: TRBV5-4
CDR3 length: 16

CDR3 DNA: TGTGCCAGCAGCAGGGATGAGGAGACCCAGTACTTC
CDR3 protein: CASSRDEETQYF
D gene: .
clone size: .
J gene: TRBJ2-5
V gene: TRBV6-1
CDR3 length: 12

CDR3 DNA: TGCGCCAGCAGCCAGACCCCAACCGGGGAGCTGTTTTTT
CDR3 protein: CASSQTPTGELFF
D gene: .
clone size: .
J gene: TRBJ2-2
V gene: TRBV4-1
CDR3 length: 13

CDR3 DNA: TGTGCCAGCGCGGCGGCGAGTTTGCTAGCGGTTACAGATACGCAGTATTTT
CDR3 protein: CASAAASLLAVTDTQYF
D gene: TRBD2
clone size: .
J gene: TRBJ2-3
V gene: TRBV5-6
CDR3 length: 17

CDR3 DNA: TGTGCCAGCAGGGGGCGGCGGGAGACGAGCACAGATACGCAGTATTTT
CDR3 protein: CASRGRRETSTDTQYF
D gene: TRBD2
clone size: .
J gene: TRBJ2-3
V gene: TRBV27
CDR3 length: 16

CDR3 DNA: TGCAGCGTTGAAGTCCCCTTAGGGGGCACTGAAGCTTTCTTT
CDR3 protein: CSVEVPLGGTEAFF
D gene: .
clone size: .
J gene: TRBJ1-1
V gene: TRBV29-1
CDR3 length: 14

CDR3 DNA: TGTGCCAGCAGTGGGACTAGCGTGTCCAATGAGCAGTTCTTC
CDR3 protein: CASSGTSVSNEQFF
D gene: TRBD2
clone size: .
J gene: TRBJ2-1
V gene: TRBV2
CDR3 length: 14

CDR3 DNA: TGTGCCAGCATCGACAGGGTCACAGATACGCAGTATTTT
CDR3 protein: CASIDRVTDTQYF
D gene: TRBD1
clone size: .
J gene: TRBJ2-3
V gene: TRBV27
CDR3 length: 13

CDR3 DNA: TGTGCCAGCAGCGGAGGATCTAACTATGGCTACACCTTC
CDR3 protein: CASSGGSNYGYTF
D gene: .
clone size: .
J gene: TRBJ1-2
V gene: TRBV27
CDR3 length: 13

CDR3 DNA: TGTGCCAGCAGTTCCACGATACCTACAGGGGGCTACTACGAGCAGTACTTC
CDR3 protein: CASSSTIPTGGYYEQYF
D gene: TRBD1
clone size: .
J gene: TRBJ2-7
V gene: TRBV27
CDR3 length: 17

CDR3 DNA: TGTGCCAGCAGCGTAGCCGGGGTAGCGGTTGACAATGAGCAGTTCTTC
CDR3 protein: CASSVAGVAVDNEQFF
D gene: .
clone size: once
J gene: TRBJ2-1
V gene: TRBV9
CDR3 length: 16

CDR3 DNA: TGTGCCAGCAGTATAGGGACAGGAGGAAATCAGCCCCAGCATTTT
CDR3 protein: CASSIGTGGNQPQHF
D gene: TRBD1
clone size: few
J gene: TRBJ1-5
V gene: TRBV6-5
CDR3 length: 15

CDR3 DNA: TGCGCCAGCAGCCCGCCGGGACAGGGTAGCTCCTACGAGCAGTACTTC
CDR3 protein: CASSPPGQGSSYEQYF
D gene: TRBD1
clone size: .
J gene: TRBJ2-7
V gene: TRBV5-1
CDR3 length: 16

CDR3 DNA: TGTGCCACCTCCCCGGATCGGGTAGGAGCTTTCTTT
CDR3 protein: CATSPDRVGAFF
D gene: .
clone size: .
J gene: TRBJ1-1
V gene: TRBV28
CDR3 length: 12

CDR3 DNA: TGTGCCACTGAGGGGGTAGCGGGGGAGCTGTTTTTT
CDR3 protein: CATEGVAGELFF
D gene: .
clone size: .
J gene: TRBJ2-2
V gene: TRBV19
CDR3 length: 12

CDR3 DNA: TGTGCCAGCAGCTTAGCCACTGACTACGAGCAGTACTTC
CDR3 protein: CASSLATDYEQYF
D gene: .
clone size: .
J gene: TRBJ2-7
V gene: TRBV7-6
CDR3 length: 13

CDR3 DNA: TGTGCCAGCAGTTACCCCAACAATGAGCAGTTCTTC
CDR3 protein: CASSYPNNEQFF
D gene: .
clone size: .
J gene: TRBJ2-1
V gene: TRBV6-5
CDR3 length: 12

CDR3 DNA: TGTGCCAGCAGTTTATCCCCAGGGCTCCTCACAGATACGCAGTATTTT
CDR3 protein: CASSLSPGLLTDTQYF
D gene: .
clone size: .
J gene: TRBJ2-3
V gene: TRBV28
CDR3 length: 16

CDR3 DNA: TGCGCCAGCAGCGCTGCATATTCAGGGGGCTTAACGGTGAACACTGAAGCTTTCTTT
CDR3 protein: CASSAAYSGGLTVNTEAFF
D gene: TRBD1
clone size: .
J gene: TRBJ1-1
V gene: TRBV5-1
CDR3 length: 19

CDR3 DNA: TGCGCCAGCAGTCAATTTCTAGGGACAAGCTACGATGATCAGCCCCAGCATTTT
CDR3 protein: CASSQFLGTSYDDQPQHF
D gene: .
clone size: .
J gene: TRBJ1-5
V gene: TRBV23-1
CDR3 length: 18

CDR3 DNA: TGCGCCAGCAGCCCCTCTCAGACTATACAAGAGACCCAGTACTTC
CDR3 protein: CASSPSQTIQETQYF
D gene: .
clone size: .
J gene: TRBJ2-5
V gene: TRBV4-1
CDR3 length: 15

CDR3 DNA: TGTGCCAGCAGTGAGGTCCAGAGGGCCGGGGAGCTGTTTTTT
CDR3 protein: CASSEVQRAGELFF
D gene: .
clone size: .
J gene: TRBJ2-2
V gene: TRBV6-4
CDR3 length: 14

CDR3 DNA: TGTGCCAGCAGCTTAGTGACAGGGGGGGGGAAACTGTTTTTT
CDR3 protein: CASSLVTGGGKLFF
D gene: TRBD1
clone size: .
J gene: TRBJ1-4
V gene: TRBV7-8
CDR3 length: 14

CDR3 DNA: TGTGCCAGCAGTTCATCTGTGGGGGACAGGGGGCTTTTCGACGAGCAGTACTTC
CDR3 protein: CASSSSVGDRGLFDEQYF
D gene: TRBD1
clone size: .
J gene: TRBJ2-7
V gene: TRBV27
CDR3 length: 18

CDR3 DNA: TGTGCCAGCAGTTTATCGGCTAGCGGGTATTACAATGAGCAGTTCTTC
CDR3 protein: CASSLSASGYYNEQFF
D gene: TRBD2
clone size: .
J gene: TRBJ2-1
V gene: TRBV27
CDR3 length: 16

CDR3 DNA: TGTGCCAGCAGCTTGGAGCCGGTGGGACTAGTCTCATCCGAGCAGTACTTC
CDR3 protein: CASSLEPVGLVSSEQYF
D gene: TRBD2
clone size: once
J gene: TRBJ2-7
V gene: TRBV5-4
CDR3 length: 17

CDR3 DNA: TGTGCCAGCAGCGGGGCAAGTGGCTTTGAGCAGTTCTTC
CDR3 protein: CASSGASGFEQFF
D gene: .
clone size: .
J gene: TRBJ2-1
V gene: TRBV9
CDR3 length: 13